The rows below give T cell receptor beta chains drawn from one sample of a study of glioma-infiltrating T cells. Using its own MiXCR run on the multiplex PCR reads, TCRdb lists one record per CDR3 protein. The profile covers roughly 120,000 distinct CDR3 sequences, with roughly 20% appearing a single time and 12% to 15% taken by the ten largest. The sample comprised glioma tissue, nonneoplastic brain tissue, or PBMCs (not recorded which). These receptors all come from a human donor with low-grade glioma or glioblastoma, undergoing nonglioma brain surgery, or in good health (not recorded which). The CDR3 runs from the conserved cysteine through the conserved F or W. A D gene is named only where the DNA matches it firmly. Rows may omit the clone size; those that give it use once, few, many or a size class.

>TRBJ2-1|many|TRBV18|.
TGTGCCAGCTCAACGAACCAGGGTTCGCCGAATGAGCAGTTCTTC
CASSTNQGSPNEQFF
>TRBJ2-3|few|TRBV2|TRBD1
TGTGCCAGCAGTTACAGGGGCGGCGGCACAGATACGCAGTATTTT
CASSYRGGGTDTQYF
>TRBJ2-7|.|TRBV27|.
TGTGCCAGCAGCCACCGGCGAGAGTACGAGCAGTACTTC
CASSHRREYEQYF
>TRBJ2-5|many|TRBV19|TRBD2
TGTGCCAGTAGCCCCGGGACTAGCGGGAGACGAGAGACCCAGTACTTC
CASSPGTSGRRETQYF
>TRBJ2-7|many|TRBV15|.
TGTGCCACCAGCAGAGGAAGGGATTCCTACGAGCAGTACTTC
CATSRGRDSYEQYF
>TRBJ1-1|.|TRBV6-6|TRBD1
TGTGCCAGCAGTTACCCCAGGGACAGGGGATTGAACACTGAAGCTCTCTTT
CASSYPRDRGLNTEALF
>TRBJ1-2|.|TRBV7-9|.
TGTGCCAGCAGTGAACAGGGCTTTTCTAACTATGGCTACACCTTC
CASSEQGFSNYGYTF
>TRBJ1-5|many|TRBV6-1|.
TGTGCCAGCAGCGAGGGGGAGCCCAATCAGCCCCAGCATTTT
CASSEGEPNQPQHF
>TRBJ2-1|many|TRBV29-1|TRBD1
TGCAGCGTTGAGAAAACAGGGGTAGAGCAGTTCTTC
CSVEKTGVEQFF
>TRBJ2-7|few|TRBV11-1|.
TGTGCCAGCAGCCACCGCGCCGTATGGAGCTCCTACGAGCAGTACTTC
CASSHRAVWSSYEQYF
>TRBJ2-3|.|TRBV19|.
TGTGCCAGTAGTATAGATTGGACGACAGGAAGCACAGATACGCAGTATTTT
CASSIDWTTGSTDTQYF
>TRBJ2-1|few|TRBV9|.
TGTGCCAGCAGCGCTCAGGGGTCCTACAATGAGCAGTTCTTC
CASSAQGSYNEQFF
>TRBJ1-1|many|TRBV2|.
TGTGCCAGCAGTGAAAGGTTCAGCTATGGCCCTGAAGCTTTCTTT
CASSERFSYGPEAFF
>TRBJ2-1|many|TRBV7-6|.
TGTGCCAGCAGCTTTCTAGCATACAATGAGCAGTTCTTC
CASSFLAYNEQFF
>TRBJ2-7|many|TRBV2|.
TGTGCCAGCAGCGACAGTCAAGATGCGTACGAGCAGTACTTC
CASSDSQDAYEQYF
>TRBJ2-7|many|TRBV7-2|TRBD2
TGTGCCAGCAGCTTTGGCGGGAGTGGCGAGCAGTACTTC
CASSFGGSGEQYF
>TRBJ2-2|many|TRBV7-9|.
TGTGCCAGCAGCTTAGTGAGGTTGGCGGGACTGAACACCGGGGAGCTGTTTTTT
CASSLVRLAGLNTGELFF
>TRBJ2-1|many|TRBV4-3|.
TGCGCCAGCAGCCAAGACAGATTTGGGGGTCAGCAGTTCTTC
CASSQDRFGGQQFF
>TRBJ2-3|many|TRBV15|TRBD1
TGTGCCACCAGCAGGACAGGGGGCGTATCAGATACGCAGTATTTT
CATSRTGGVSDTQYF
>TRBJ2-1|many|TRBV19|.
TGTGCCAGCCACTCTAGCGTGAATCGGAATGAGCAGTTCTTC
CASHSSVNRNEQFF
>TRBJ2-7|many|TRBV28|TRBD2
TGTGCCAGCAGCCGAGGGCGGGAGAGGTCCGAGCAGTACTTC
CASSRGRERSEQYF
>TRBJ2-7|many|TRBV11-2|.
TGTGCCAGCAGCTTAGAAGGTTCGGGCAGCATCCAGTACTTC
CASSLEGSGSIQYF
>TRBJ2-1|many|TRBV6-1|TRBD1
TGTGCCAGCAGTGATGTGACAGGGGCGGACTACAATGAGCAGTTCTTC
CASSDVTGADYNEQFF
>TRBJ1-5|many|TRBV4-2|.
TGTGCCAGCAGCCAAGATCATAGGGGAGCCAATCAGCCCCAGCATTTT
CASSQDHRGANQPQHF
>TRBJ2-7|.|TRBV6-5|.
TGTGCCCGCCGTTCCCCCCCCGGGCCGCGCTCCTCCGCGCCGTCCTTC
CARRSPPGPRSSAPSF
>TRBJ2-1|many|TRBV2|TRBD2
TGTGCCAGCAGTGAAAAAGCGGGAGAGATCAATGAGCAGTTCTTC
CASSEKAGEINEQFF
>TRBJ2-2|many|TRBV19|.
TGTGCCAGTAGTCCCCAGGTCAGAGTCGGGGAGCTGTTTTTT
CASSPQVRVGELFF
>TRBJ1-1|few|TRBV9|.
TGTGCCAGTTCGGGGCCGGGGGGCACTGAAGCTTTCTTT
CASSGPGGTEAFF
>TRBJ2-3|many|TRBV4-3|.
TGCGCCAGCAGCCAATGGTTTAGTGAAGATACGCAGTATTTT
CASSQWFSEDTQYF
>TRBJ1-6|many|TRBV2|.
TGTGCCAGCAGTGGCCCGGATTCACCCCTCCACTTT
CASSGPDSPLHF
>TRBJ1-1|many|TRBV20-1|.
TGCAGTGCTATTCTGGGGGCGCGCACTGAAGCTTTCTTT
CSAILGARTEAFF
>TRBJ2-3|many|TRBV6-4|TRBD2
TGTGCCAGCAGTCCCGGGACTAGCGACACAGATACGCAGTATTTT
CASSPGTSDTDTQYF
>TRBJ2-7|.|TRBV11-2|TRBD1
TGTGCCAGCAGCGCTTTCGACCGGGACAGGGTGTACGAGCAGTACTTC
CASSAFDRDRVYEQYF
>TRBJ2-3|many|TRBV20-1|.
TGCAGTGCTAGCCCGGACAGTTATTTTACAGATACGCAGTATTTT
CSASPDSYFTDTQYF
>TRBJ2-7|many|TRBV5-1|.
TGCGCCAGCAGCTTGACGGGGGGCAACTACGAGCAGTACTTC
CASSLTGGNYEQYF
>TRBJ2-7|many|TRBV11-2|.
TGTGCCAGCAGCTTAGGGACGGGTTACTACGAGCAGTACTTC
CASSLGTGYYEQYF
>TRBJ2-4|many|TRBV6-1|TRBD2
TGTGCCAGCTGCAAAGCGGGATCGGGCAAAAACATTCAGTACTTC
CASCKAGSGKNIQYF
>TRBJ2-7|many|TRBV14|.
TGTGCCAGCAGCCTAGGACTGACGTTCACCTACGAGCAGTACTTC
CASSLGLTFTYEQYF
>TRBJ2-5|many|TRBV6-1|.
TGTGCCAGCAGCCCGACAGGAGGGGAGACCCAGTACTTC
CASSPTGGETQYF
>TRBJ1-2|many|TRBV7-2|.
TGTGCCAGCAGCTTAGGCTCCGCTGGCTACACCTTC
CASSLGSAGYTF
>TRBJ1-2|many|TRBV6-1|.
TGTGCCAGCAGTCCAATTCCGCCAGGCTACACCTTC
CASSPIPPGYTF
>TRBJ2-1|many|TRBV7-2|.
TGTGCCAGCAGCTTACAGCGTCTAGACTACAATGAGCAGTTCTTC
CASSLQRLDYNEQFF
>TRBJ2-1|.|TRBV7-9|TRBD2
TGTGCCAGCAGCTTTACAGGGACTAGCGCCGACAATGAGCAGTTCTTC
CASSFTGTSADNEQFF
>TRBJ2-7|many|TRBV6-1|.
TGTGCCAGCAGTGACGACATGCCCTACGAGCAGTACTTC
CASSDDMPYEQYF
>TRBJ2-2|many|TRBV12-3/TRBV12-4|.
TGTGCCAGCAGTACAACCGGGACCAACACCGGGGAGCTGTTTTTT
CASSTTGTNTGELFF
>TRBJ2-7|many|TRBV7-9|TRBD1
TGTGCCAGCAGCTTGACAGGGTCCGAGCAGTACTTC
CASSLTGSEQYF
>TRBJ2-5|few|TRBV19|.
TGTGCCAGTAGTCGTGCACAAGAGACCCAGTACTTC
CASSRAQETQYF
>TRBJ2-2|many|TRBV7-2|TRBD2
TGTGCCAGCAGCCTGACTAGCGGAGCGAACACCGGGGAGCTGTTTTTT
CASSLTSGANTGELFF
>TRBJ2-7|many|TRBV18|.
TGTGCCAGCTCACCGAACCCATACTACGAGCAGTACTTC
CASSPNPYYEQYF
>TRBJ2-7|.|TRBV4-1|TRBD1
TGCGCCAGCAGCCAGGATCCCACGGGCAGGGGGTCTCACGAGCAGTACTTC
CASSQDPTGRGSHEQYF
>TRBJ1-5|many|TRBV28|.
TGTGCCAGCCTCCCTCTCGGGCACCAGCCCCAGCATTTT
CASLPLGHQPQHF
>TRBJ2-5|many|TRBV12-3/TRBV12-4|TRBD2
TGTGCCAGCAGTCGCAGACTAGCGGGAGCAGAGACCCAGTACTTC
CASSRRLAGAETQYF
>TRBJ2-2|many|TRBV6-1|TRBD1
TGTGCCAGCCGCCGGGACAGGAACACCGGGGAGCTGTTTTTT
CASRRDRNTGELFF
>TRBJ2-7|few|TRBV9|TRBD2
TGTGCCAGCAGCGGCTTGACTAGCGGGGGCTACGAGCAGTACTTC
CASSGLTSGGYEQYF